The 7 T cell receptor beta chains presented below share a single source sample, sequenced in a study of blood T cell repertoires in COVID-19. Data came from immunoSEQ multiplex PCR; TCRdb stores just in-frame clones and leaves some out. The data show approximately 200,000 clones, 80% to 85% seen once. The source material was peripheral blood. The source is a woman in her thirties who had recovered from COVID-19.

The genes are TRBV18 and TRBJ2-7; 14 bases agree with TRBD2. After removal of 0 bases from V and 4 bases from J, the junction contained 5 bases not matched to a gene. CDR3 length: 17 amino acids. Germline V gives CDR1 KGHSH, CDR2 LQKENI. The CDR3 DNA sequence: TGTGCCAGCTCACCACCTGGACTAGCGGGAGGTCAGTACGAGCAGTACTTC. Amino acids: CASSPPGLAGGQYEQYF.

The V gene is TRBV9, the J gene TRBJ2-1; TRBD2 matches 7 bases. The J segment lost 8 bases and the V segment lost 4 bases, leaving 12 bases of the junction unmatched. Germline CDR1 SGDLS, CDR2 YYNGEE. The CDR3 consists of 15 residues. DNA of the CDR3: TGTGCCAGCAGCCTACGTGGCGGGAGTATCGATGAGCAGTTCTTC. It translates to CASSLRGGSIDEQFF.

The chain combines TRBV30 with TRBJ1-1; D is ambiguous. Germline V CDR1 and CDR2: GTSNPN, SVGIG (reference sequence). V lost 3 bases to trimming and J lost 10 bases, with 12 bases between them. The CDR3 spans 11 residues. The CDR3 nucleotides are TGTGCCTGGAGCTTTCGCCGAGGAGCTTTCTTT. It specifies CAWSFRRGAFF.

V usage is TRBV6-5 and J usage is TRBJ1-2; TRBD1 matches 8 bases. With V trimmed by 2 bases and J by 8 bases, 7 bases remained unmatched. Per the germline V gene, CDR1 is MNHEY and CDR2 is SVGAGI. The CDR3 loop spans 14 amino acids. CDR3 amino acids: CASSYTRQGIGYTF. The DNA of the CDR3 is TGTGCCAGCAGTTACACAAGACAGGGGATCGGCTACACCTTC.

The V and J genes are TRBV28 and TRBJ2-1, with 10 positions matching TRBD1. The germline V gene encodes CDR1 MDHEN and CDR2 SYDVKM. V shed 5 bases and J 7 bases; nucleotides not matched to a gene: 11. This CDR3 contains 16 residues. The CDR3 nucleotides are TGTGCCAGCAGTCCCCTTGGACAGGGGGTGGGGAATGAGCAGTTCTTC. Protein sequence: CASSPLGQGVGNEQFF.

This chain joins TRBV27 and TRBJ1-1; D is perhaps TRBD1 (5 bases). The CDR3 runs to 15 residues. Germline V gene sequence: CDR1 MNHEY, CDR2 SMNVEV (reference sequence). V was cut by 2 bases and J by 4 bases, with 14 bases left in between. The CDR3: CASSLGAGLSTEAFF. Here the CDR3 DNA reads TGTGCCAGCAGTTTAGGGGCAGGGCTTTCCACTGAAGCTTTCTTT.

This clone was picked up a small number of times. The chain combines TRBV11-2 with TRBJ2-1; 7 positions agree with TRBD2. This CDR3 comprises 14 residues. CDR1 is SGHAT, CDR2 FQNNGV, per germline. With 2 bases clipped from V and 7 bases from J, the junction kept 5 bases outside the gene matches. CDR3 sequence: CASSLYRGSNEQFF. The CDR3 DNA is TGTGCCAGCAGCTTATACCGCGGGAGTAATGAGCAGTTCTTC.